This record concerns one T cell receptor (beta chain) sequence. Its antigen remains unknown. CD4+ cells were split into CD45RA+ naive and CD45RA-negative memory subsets. Germline CDR1 reads SGHNT; CDR2 reads YENEEA. With 3 bases clipped from V and 4 bases from J, the junction kept 8 bases outside the gene matches. The CDR3 length is 16 residues. Replicate PCRs run on sorted subsets employed 200 to 250 ng DNA, approximately 30,000 T cell genomes. Produced via immunoSEQ multiplex PCR; TCRdb's table is partial and in-frame only. The sample lists some 2,500,000 clones, roughly 93% seen once, with 0.36% in the top ten. This record comes from a study of shared clonotypes between healthy human individuals. Study observations and caveats: Some clonotypes were shared by all four sorted-subset donors, while others were not shared. The non-shared ones had lower generation probabilities than the shared ones. How much donors shared clonotypes was expected to be affected by sequencing depth.

V is TRBV11-3 and J is TRBJ2-1, with 8 bases identical to TRBD1. The sequence came from a man between 18 and 35 years old in good health. Some clones in this sample may be carry-over from other donors' samples. The sequencing input was naive CD4+ T cells from PBMCs. Described subset: CD45RA+ positively selected. The CDR3 spells CASSFRGTGGYNEQFF. The CDR3 coding sequence is TGTGCCAGCAGCTTCAGAGGGACAGGCGGGTACAATGAGCAGTTCTTC.